What follows are 8 T cell receptor beta chains derived from one specimen sequenced in a study of regulatory T cells in long-lasting Graves disease. According to the study, TCR beta libraries were built with iRepertoire HTBI primers and CDR3-region Arm-PCR. TCRdb processed the multiplex PCR reads anew with MiXCR; each CDR3 protein has one entry. Of 350,000 to 500,000 distinct CDR3 sequences listed, 21% are singletons. Indicated time point: persistent/refractory GD, antithyroid drugs over 5 years with positive TRAb. Scientists built the TCR library using RNA that was extracted from PBMCs. Sequenced material: peripheral blood mononuclear cells (PBMCs), taken when the disease was refractory, from a patient treated with antithyroid drugs. The receptors were sampled from a female donor with Graves disease.

This clonotype was seen repeatedly, ten times or more. The chain combines TRBV28 with TRBJ1-2, with D perhaps matching TRBD1 (5 bases). This CDR3 contains 14 residues. From germline, CDR1 is MDHEN and CDR2 SYDVKM. Trimming pared 5 bases from V and 6 bases from J, leaving 16 bases between. The CDR3 nucleotides read TGTGCCAGCAGTCTCCCTGGGACGGCTGATGGCTACACCTTC. As protein: CASSLPGTADGYTF.

This sequence joins TRBV7-9 and TRBJ1-5, with a possible D match to TRBD1 (5 bases). The germline CDR1 and CDR2 sequences are SEHNR and FQNEAQ (reference sequence). The germline V and J ends were trimmed by 1 base and 9 bases, with 16 bases remaining between them. This CDR3 contains 15 residues. The chain's CDR3 is CASSLGDSLSRPQHF. Written as DNA, the CDR3 is TGTGCCAGCAGCTTAGGTGACAGCCTTAGTCGGCCCCAGCATTTT.

This clonotype was found a few times. The chain recombines TRBV19 with TRBJ2-2; 7 bases align to TRBD1. The CDR3 runs 15 residues. The V gene's germline CDR1 is LNHDA and CDR2 SQIVND (reference sequence). J was trimmed by 2 bases and V by 4 bases; bases with no gene match: 4. CDR3 coding DNA: TGTGCCAGTAGTAGGGACAGCAGTAACACCGGGGAGCTGTTTTTT. Protein product: CASSRDSSNTGELFF.

This clonotype was picked up a small number of times. The chain couples TRBV7-9 to TRBJ1-6; 8 nucleotides agree with TRBD1. V shed 10 bases and J 3 bases; nucleotides not matched to a gene: 5. The CDR3 extends over 14 amino acids. Germline V gives CDR1 SEHNR, CDR2 FQNEAQ (reference sequence). As DNA, the CDR3 is TGTGCCATAGGGACAGGCCTCTATAATTCACCCCTCCACTTT. Its protein is CAIGTGLYNSPLHF. Looking up the rest from reference TRBV7-9 and TRBJ1-6 gives the full variable domain: DTGVSQNPRHKITKRGQNVTFRCDPISEHNRLYWYRQTLGQGPEFLTYFQNEAQLEKSRLLSDRFSAERPKGSFSTLEIQRTEQGDSAMYLCAIGTGLYNSPLHFGNGTRLTVT.

This clonotype was recorded at least ten times. The chain carries TRBV3-1 and TRBJ1-4; D call uncertain. The CDR3 consists of 14 residues. Trimming shortened V by 2 bases and J by 8 bases, and 12 bases separated the two germline ends. From germline, CDR1 is LGHDT and CDR2 YNNKEL (reference sequence). The CDR3 nucleotides are TGTGCCAGCAGCCAAAGGCTTTTGGGGGAAAAACTGTTTTTT. Amino acids: CASSQRLLGEKLFF.

This clonotype occurred a few times. This chain joins TRBV4-1 and TRBJ1-2; no reliable D call. Germline lookup yields CDR1 MGHRA and CDR2 YSYEKL. CDR3 length equals 14 residues. Trimming shortened V by 0 bases and J by 0 bases, and 5 bases separated the two germline ends. The CDR3 DNA is TGCGCCAGCAGCCAAGAGAGAGCTAACTATGGCTACACCTTC. Its protein is CASSQERANYGYTF.

The chain couples TRBV20-1 to TRBJ2-7; no clear D gene. V shed 0 bases and J shed 3 bases, with 9 bases lying between them. From germline, CDR1 is DFQATT and CDR2 SNEGSKA (reference sequence). There are 13 residues in the CDR3. CDR3 nucleotide sequence: TGCAGTGCTAGAGAGGAGAGCCGCTACGAGCAGTACTTC. It specifies CSAREESRYEQYF.

V gene TRBV9 combines with J gene TRBJ2-7; D is ambiguous. Looked up from germline, CDR1 is SGDLS and CDR2 is YYNGEE. There are 13 residues in the CDR3. Trimming pared 0 bases from V and 4 bases from J, leaving 8 bases between. The CDR3 loop reads CASSVAPHYEQYF. CDR3 sequence (DNA): TGTGCCAGCAGCGTAGCTCCTCATTACGAGCAGTACTTC.